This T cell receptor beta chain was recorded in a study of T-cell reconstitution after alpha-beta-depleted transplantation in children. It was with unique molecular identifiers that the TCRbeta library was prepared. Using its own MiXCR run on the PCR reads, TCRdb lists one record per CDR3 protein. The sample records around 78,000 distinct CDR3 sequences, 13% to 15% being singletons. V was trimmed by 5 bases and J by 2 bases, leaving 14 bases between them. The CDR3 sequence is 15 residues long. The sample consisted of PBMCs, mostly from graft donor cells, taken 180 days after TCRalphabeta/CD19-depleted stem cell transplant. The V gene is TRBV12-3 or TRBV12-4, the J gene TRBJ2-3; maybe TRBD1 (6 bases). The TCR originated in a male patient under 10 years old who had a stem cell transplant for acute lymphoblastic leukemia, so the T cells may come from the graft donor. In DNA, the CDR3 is TGTGCCAGCAGTCCGGGACACCTTCTCACAGATACGCAGTATTTT. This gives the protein CASSPGHLLTDTQYF.